What follows describes a single T cell receptor beta chain. Its antigen is unknown. Base-call qualities are not available, and no considerably larger clone is one nucleotide away. From a lookup of the germline V gene, CDR1 and CDR2 are WSHSY and SAAADI. The CDR3, cysteine through phenylalanine, is 13 amino acids long. The entry retains the CDR3 DNA only, 39 bases that are in frame from base 1. V gives up 6 bases and J gives up 6 bases, and the segment between their germline ends measures 12 bases. Another Seattle source contributed samples from volunteer blood donors who had recovered from COVID-19. The collaborating institutions used their own protocols to collect whole blood in K2EDTA tubes. For TCRbeta analysis, collaborators shipped samples in one of three forms: frozen whole blood, isolated PBMCs, or DNA extracted from either of those sample types. This sample is drawn from a study of blood T cell repertoires in COVID-19 (dated by TCRdb to 2018 to 2021). Turning to the overall study: Collaborator samples came from the United States, Italy and Spain and covered acute and convalescent phases of COVID-19. The samples were drawn from the first 160 participants of the ongoing ImmuneRACE study and from more than 1,000 subjects provided by 6 global collaborators. The repertoires were made available in a free public database intended to serve as a resource for research on the immune response to SARS-CoV-2. The dataset comprised deeply sampled blood TCRbeta repertoires from subjects exposed to, actively infected with, or recovered from COVID-19. A de-identified subject ID, COVID-19 status, age in years and sex were almost always included in the sample metadata. The material from the prospective study consisted of cDNA or gDNA derived from T cells, B-cell-depleted T cells, or PBMCs. Where available, HLA class I and class II types were taken from metadata supplied by the sample provider and were not determined by assay-based typing.

The immunoSEQ Assay, a bias-controlled multiplex PCR, was used to amplify TCRbeta CDR3 regions from genomic DNA. Per the source publication's procedure: The number of nucleated cells in each sample was estimated by amplification of reference gene primers within the assay. To quantify the absolute abundance of each unique TCRbeta CDR3 rearrangement, sequence reads were collapsed and filtered. Productive Simpson clonality was computed per sample as the square root of Simpson's diversity index over productive rearrangements. TCRdb retrieved this table from immuneACCESS and kept in-frame rearrangements only. Not all clones are present; in checked studies, unresolved V genes account for under half, and no reason is known for the remainder. V, J and clone size derive from that table, while D and trimming were established from the DNA sequence. The sample table contains over 200,000 clones; only one count was recorded for about 87% of them. Together, the top ten hold approximately 6.2% of the sample.

What the research found in general, with its limitations: Clinical and demographic metadata were provided uncurated, with the amount varying by source and participant.

The sequence joins TRBV10-2 to TRBJ2-1; the D gene is perhaps TRBD2, on 5 matching bases. The sample consisted of peripheral blood. The sequence derives from a man between 60 and 75 years old who had recovered from COVID-19. The DNA reads as follows: TGCGCCAGCAGGGTCGCTAGCAGCAATGAGCAGTTCTTC. It is translated as CASRVASSNEQFF.